This entry is about one T cell receptor (beta chain). The sample comes from a study of blood T cell repertoires in COVID-19. Study-level information: Donors in the United States, Italy and Spain gave samples during acute or convalescent COVID-19. T cells, B-cell-depleted T cells, or PBMCs provided the cDNA or gDNA that served as material.

The protocol was immunoSEQ multiplex PCR, while the TCRdb copy is restricted to in-frame clones and leaves out a portion. The table has 200,000 to 300,000 clones, 82% seen once. The sample consisted of peripheral blood. The receptor was derived from a woman aged 60-70 years with active or convalescent COVID-19.

The CDR3: CAWSPGLVRPDTQYF. The CDR3 DNA reads TGTGCCTGGAGCCCCGGACTAGTTAGGCCAGATACGCAGTATTTT. This chain joins TRBV30 and TRBJ2-3, with 7 bases lining up with TRBD2. In germline, CDR1 is GTSNPN, CDR2 SVGIG (reference sequence). V lost 3 bases, J lost 4 bases, and 10 bases stayed unmatched. The CDR3 consists of 15 residues.